This section outlines one TCR beta chain sequence together with its context. Its antigen has not been determined. The sample holds no much larger clone one base away, and base qualities are not on file. The sample comes from a study of blood T cell repertoires in COVID-19 (dated by TCRdb to 2020 to 2021). Background for the entire study: Samples covering the acute and convalescent phases of COVID-19 were provided by collaborators in the United States, Italy and Spain. The material from the prospective study consisted of cDNA or gDNA derived from T cells, B-cell-depleted T cells, or PBMCs. Subjects who had been exposed to COVID-19, were actively infected with it, or had recovered from it provided the deeply sampled blood TCRbeta repertoires that made up the dataset. The repertoires were released in a freely available public database intended as a resource for research on the immune response to SARS-CoV-2. Samples were obtained from the ongoing ImmuneRACE study (first 160 participants) and from 1,254 subjects provided by 6 global collaborators. Sample metadata almost always included a de-identified subject ID, COVID-19 status, age in years and sex. Where available, HLA class I and class II types were taken from metadata supplied by the sample provider and were not determined by assay-based typing. Broader findings and caveats from the paper: Clinical and demographic metadata were provided uncurated, with the amount varying by source and participant.

Including cysteine and phenylalanine, the CDR3 has 11 amino acids. The retained sequence is limited to the CDR3, 33 bases, with the frame set at the first base. Trimming costs V 5 bases and J 3 bases, and their ends lie 5 bases apart. From the germline V gene (reference sequence), CDR1 is MNHNY and CDR2 is SVGAGI. Whole blood was collected in K2EDTA tubes by collaborating institutions according to the institutions' own protocols. For TCRbeta analysis, collaborators shipped samples in one of three forms: frozen whole blood, isolated PBMCs, or DNA extracted from either of those sample types. TCRbeta CDR3 regions were amplified from genomic DNA by means of the immunoSEQ Assay, a bias-controlled multiplex PCR. The original methods were these. Within the assay, amplification of reference gene primers was used to estimate how many nucleated cells each sample contained. Sequence reads were collapsed and filtered to measure the absolute abundance of every unique TCRbeta CDR3 rearrangement. For each sample, productive Simpson clonality was calculated as the square root of Simpson's diversity index across productive rearrangements. TCRdb holds this immuneACCESS table with in-frame rearrangements only. Some clones are missing; in checked studies, unresolved V genes explain under half, and the rest has no known cause. D and trimming were read from the DNA, whereas the V and J calls and clone size are those reported in that table. The sample table shows 30,000 to 40,000 clones, and approximately 87% are seen once. Jointly, the top ten make up roughly a tenth of the sample.

The sequence joins TRBV6-6 to TRBJ2-7; the D gene is not confidently resolved. Input material: peripheral blood. This TCR came from a man at least 80 years old with active COVID-19. The nucleotide sequence reads TGTGCCAGCAGTCGCAACTACGAGCAGTACTTC. It codes for CASSRNYEQYF.